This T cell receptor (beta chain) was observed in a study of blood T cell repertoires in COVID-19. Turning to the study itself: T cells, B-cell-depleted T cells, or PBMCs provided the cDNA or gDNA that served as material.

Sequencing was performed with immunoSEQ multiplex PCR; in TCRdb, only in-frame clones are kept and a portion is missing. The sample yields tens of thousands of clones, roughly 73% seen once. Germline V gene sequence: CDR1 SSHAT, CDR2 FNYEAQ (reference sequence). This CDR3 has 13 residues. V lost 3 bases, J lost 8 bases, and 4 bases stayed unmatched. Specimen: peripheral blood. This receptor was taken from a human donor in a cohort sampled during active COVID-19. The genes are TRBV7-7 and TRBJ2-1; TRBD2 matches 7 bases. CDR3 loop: CASSFSRGYEQFF. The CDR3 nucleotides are TGTGCCAGCAGCTTTTCGCGGGGGTATGAGCAGTTCTTC.